This TCR beta chain derives from a study of blood T cell repertoires in COVID-19. The wider study: COVID-19 samples from acute and convalescent phases originated in the United States, Italy and Spain. Sample material is recorded as cDNA or gDNA derived from T cells, B-cell-depleted T cells, or PBMCs.

In the authors' workflow: Reference gene primer amplification yielded estimated nucleated cell counts. TCRdb's copy holds only in-frame clones and misses some; the assay was immunoSEQ multiplex PCR. From that table come the V and J calls and clone size; the DNA was used to work out D and trimming. The sample records about 290,000 clones, 85% being singletons. V shed 5 bases and J shed 2 bases, with 5 bases lying between them. In germline, CDR1 is MGHDK, CDR2 SYGVNS. The CDR3 length is 12 residues. This clonotype originated in a woman in her forties or fifties with active or convalescent COVID-19. Sample: peripheral blood. The chain uses TRBV25-1 and TRBJ2-3; no reliable D call. The CDR3 loop is CASSPFTDTQYF. CDR3 DNA sequence: TGTGCCAGCAGTCCCTTCACAGATACGCAGTATTTT.